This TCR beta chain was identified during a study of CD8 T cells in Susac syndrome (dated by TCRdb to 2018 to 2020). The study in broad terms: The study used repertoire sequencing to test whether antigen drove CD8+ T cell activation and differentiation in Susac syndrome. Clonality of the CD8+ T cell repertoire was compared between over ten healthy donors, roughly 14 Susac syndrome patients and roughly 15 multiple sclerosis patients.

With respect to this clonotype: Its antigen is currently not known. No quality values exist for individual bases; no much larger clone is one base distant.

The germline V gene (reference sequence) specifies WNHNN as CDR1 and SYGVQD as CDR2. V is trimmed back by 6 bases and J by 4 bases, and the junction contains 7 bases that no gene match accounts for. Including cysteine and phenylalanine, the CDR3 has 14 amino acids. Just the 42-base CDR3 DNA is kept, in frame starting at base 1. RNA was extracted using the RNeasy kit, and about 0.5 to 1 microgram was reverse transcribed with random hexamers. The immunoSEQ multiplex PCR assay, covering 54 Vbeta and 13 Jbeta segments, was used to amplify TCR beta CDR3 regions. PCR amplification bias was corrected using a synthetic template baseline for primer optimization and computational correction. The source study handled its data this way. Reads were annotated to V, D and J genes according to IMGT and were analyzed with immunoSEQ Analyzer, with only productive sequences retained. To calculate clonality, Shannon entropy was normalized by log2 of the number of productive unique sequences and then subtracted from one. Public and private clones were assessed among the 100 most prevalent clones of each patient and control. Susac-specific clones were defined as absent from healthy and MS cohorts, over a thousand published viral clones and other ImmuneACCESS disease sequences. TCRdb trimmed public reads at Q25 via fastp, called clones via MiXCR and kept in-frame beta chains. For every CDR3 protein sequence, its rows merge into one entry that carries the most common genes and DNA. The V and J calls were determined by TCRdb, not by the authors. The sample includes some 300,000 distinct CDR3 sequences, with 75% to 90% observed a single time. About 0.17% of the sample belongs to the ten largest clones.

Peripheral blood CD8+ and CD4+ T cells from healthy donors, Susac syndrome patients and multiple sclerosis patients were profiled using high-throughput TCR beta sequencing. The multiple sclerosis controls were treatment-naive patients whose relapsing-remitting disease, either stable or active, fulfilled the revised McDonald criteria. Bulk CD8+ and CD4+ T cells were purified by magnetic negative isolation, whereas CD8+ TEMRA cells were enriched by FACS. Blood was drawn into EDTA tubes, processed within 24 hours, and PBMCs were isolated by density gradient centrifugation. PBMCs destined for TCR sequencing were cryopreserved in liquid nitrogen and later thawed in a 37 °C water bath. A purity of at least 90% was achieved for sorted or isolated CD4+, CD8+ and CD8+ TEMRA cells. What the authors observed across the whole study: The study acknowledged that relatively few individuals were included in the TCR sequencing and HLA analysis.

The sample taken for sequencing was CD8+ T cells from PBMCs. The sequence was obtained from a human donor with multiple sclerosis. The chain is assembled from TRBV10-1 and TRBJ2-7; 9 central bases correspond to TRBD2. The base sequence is TGCGCCAGCAGCGGACTAGCGATTGGGTACGAGCAGTACTTC. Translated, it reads CASSGLAIGYEQYF.